This TCR beta chain was sequenced in a study of T cells in localized non-small cell lung cancer. Germline CDR1 reads SGHDT; CDR2 reads YYEEEE. V trimming: 1 base; J trimming: 6 bases; junction bases outside the gene matches: 7. The CDR3 covers 15 residues. As regards this clone: The antigen remains undetermined.

Findings and limits, study-wide: Across samples, adjacent lung featured a median roughly 60 of the top 100 tumor clones. A raised T cell density in blood coincided with lengthier overall survival. Heterogeneity remains possible because sequencing was limited to only one tumor region.

Repertoires were generated with immunoSEQ multiplex PCR, while TCRdb's copy carries only in-frame clones and drops some. The sample yields some 71,000 clones, approximately 85% seen once. This specimen was peripheral blood, taken before any cancer treatment. The V call is TRBV5-6, the J call TRBJ2-3, with TRBD1 matching 8 bases. The TCR sequence derives from an older female donor with stage I lung adenocarcinoma. This chain's CDR3 is CASSLRQGAADTQYF. The CDR3 region has the DNA TGTGCCAGCAGCTTGCGGCAGGGGGCAGCGGATACGCAGTATTTT.